The source of this TCR beta chain is a study of patients and donors after allogeneic stem cell transplantation. Each CDR3 protein is one row after TCRdb ran MiXCR on the RT-PCR reads. This table has some 960,000 distinct CDR3 sequences, roughly 18% appearing once. V dropped 6 bases and J dropped 10 bases, with 10 bases sitting between them. This CDR3 has 12 amino acids. Material: blood, either unsorted or a sorted T cell fraction (not recorded which). This TCR derives from a human donor who was either an allogeneic HSCT recipient or a stem cell or donor lymphocyte infusion donor (not recorded which). It is not recorded whose cells these are; they may come from a transplant donor. V gene TRBV12-3 or TRBV12-4 combines with J gene TRBJ1-6; possibly TRBD1 for D (6 bases). DNA of the CDR3: TGTGCCAGCAGGGGCAGGGGATCACCCCTCCACTTT. Its translation is CASRGRGSPLHF.